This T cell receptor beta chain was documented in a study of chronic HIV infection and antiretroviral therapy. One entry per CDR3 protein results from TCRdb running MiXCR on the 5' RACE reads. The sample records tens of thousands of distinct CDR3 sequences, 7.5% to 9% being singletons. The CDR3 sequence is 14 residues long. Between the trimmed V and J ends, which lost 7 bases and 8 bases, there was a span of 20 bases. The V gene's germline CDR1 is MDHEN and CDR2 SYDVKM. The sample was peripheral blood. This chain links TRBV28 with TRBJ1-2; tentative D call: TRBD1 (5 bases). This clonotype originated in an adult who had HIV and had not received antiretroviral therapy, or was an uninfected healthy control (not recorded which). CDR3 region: CASTRSGAAGGYTF. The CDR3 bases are TGTGCCAGCACCCGAAGTGGGGCAGCAGGAGGCTACACCTTC.